Listed here are 26 T cell receptor beta chains from one sample, sequenced in a study of blood T cell repertoires in COVID-19. Profiling relied on immunoSEQ multiplex PCR, and the TCRdb table lists in-frame clones only, not all of them. The sample lists tens of thousands of clones, 90% occurring once. The sequencing sample was made of peripheral blood. All receptors derive from a man in his 60s with acute or convalescent COVID-19.

The chain joins TRBV14 to TRBJ2-7, with D maybe TRBD1 (5 bases). Trimming took 1 base from V and 6 from J, leaving 10 bases between them. Germline lookup yields CDR1 SGHDN and CDR2 FVKESK. The CDR3 loop spans 13 amino acids. The CDR3 DNA is TGTGCCAGCAGCCAAGCTAGGCAGGGCGAGCAGTACTTC. Protein product: CASSQARQGEQYF.

This rearrangement joins TRBV7-8 to TRBJ1-5, with D hard to call. The V gene lost 5 bases and the J gene lost 1 base, with 9 bases spanning the gap. This CDR3 is built from 14 residues. Germline V gives CDR1 SGHVS, CDR2 FQNEAQ. CDR3 sequence: CASSQPGSNQPQHF. As DNA, the CDR3 is TGTGCCAGCAGCCAACCGGGGAGCAATCAGCCCCAGCATTTT.

The V and J genes are TRBV10-3 and TRBJ2-5; D is possibly TRBD1 (6 bases). Germline CDR1 is ENHRY and CDR2 is SYGVKD. This CDR3 has 12 residues. V was trimmed by 5 bases and J by 4 bases, leaving 8 bases between them. CDR3 residues: CAISSRGETQYF. CDR3 bases: TGTGCCATCAGTTCCAGGGGAGAGACCCAGTACTTC.

As regards this clone: Distinct nucleotide sequences in the sample also encode this CDR3. The V gene is TRBV11-3, the J gene TRBJ2-1; 12 bases map to TRBD2. Per the germline V gene, CDR1 is SGHNT and CDR2 is YENEEA. The CDR3 runs to 16 residues. V dropped 1 base and J dropped 4; count of bases not matched to a gene: 2. The CDR3 bases are TGTGCCAGCAGCTTAGGGCTAGCGGGAGGGTACAATGAGCAGTTCTTC. Translated, it gives CASSLGLAGGYNEQFF. The whole variable domain, remainder taken from reference TRBV11-3 and TRBJ2-1, is EAGVVQSPRYKIIEKKQPVAFWCNPISGHNTLYWYLQNLGQGPELLIRYENEEAVDDSQLPKDRFSAERLKGVDSTLKIQPAELGDSAVYLCASSLGLAGGYNEQFFGPGTRLTVL.

This rearrangement joins TRBV5-4 to TRBJ2-1, with 14 nucleotides matching TRBD2. This CDR3 has 16 residues. V lost 0 bases, J lost 9 bases, and 5 bases stayed unmatched. Germline V gene sequence: CDR1 SGHNT, CDR2 YYREEE (reference sequence). CDR3 sequence reads: CASSLVGLAGAGEQFF. The CDR3 nucleotides are TGTGCCAGCAGCTTGGTGGGACTAGCGGGAGCTGGTGAGCAGTTCTTC.

This clone is a singleton in its sample. The genes are TRBV5-5 and TRBJ1-6; weak D call: TRBD1 (6 bases). CDR3 size: 16 residues. V lost 3 bases and J lost 7, with 17 bases in between. Germline V gene data show CDR1 as SGHKS and CDR2 as YYEKEE (reference sequence). CDR3 region: CASSSGTGGRNSPLHF. In nucleotides, the CDR3 is TGTGCCAGCAGCTCTGGAACGGGGGGGCGGAATTCACCCCTCCACTTT.

The chain has TRBV28 and TRBJ1-2; tentative D call: TRBD1 (6 bases). The V and J ends lost 5 bases and 2 bases respectively, with 12 bases between them. In germline, CDR1 is MDHEN, CDR2 SYDVKM. The CDR3 loop spans 14 amino acids. This chain's CDR3 is CASSPDGQNYGYTF. CDR3 coding DNA: TGTGCCAGCAGTCCCGACGGACAGAACTATGGCTACACCTTC.

The chain combines TRBV9 with TRBJ2-1, with 7 positions matching TRBD2. Trimming cost V 0 bases and J 8 bases; bases outside gene matches: 5. Germline V gene lookup returns CDR1 SGDLS and CDR2 YYNGEE. The CDR3 loop spans 14 amino acids. The CDR3 DNA sequence: TGTGCCAGCAGCGTAGGGGGGAGGGGCGATGAGCAGTTCTTC. Protein sequence: CASSVGGRGDEQFF.

The chain couples TRBV29-1 to TRBJ1-1, with no clear D. Trimming removed 1 base from V and 3 bases from J, with 6 bases in between. Germline lookup yields CDR1 SQVTM and CDR2 ANQGSEA. The CDR3 runs 12 residues. The CDR3 sequence is CSVEVFDTEAFF. CDR3 nucleotides: TGCAGCGTTGAAGTTTTCGACACTGAAGCTTTCTTT.

The chain employs TRBV28 and TRBJ2-3; D may be TRBD1 (6 bases). V was pared by 4 bases and J by 0 bases, with 11 bases between. Germline values: CDR1 MDHEN, CDR2 SYDVKM. The CDR3 consists of 15 residues. CDR3 protein: CASSSAGASTDTQYF. The CDR3 region has the DNA TGTGCCAGCAGTTCAGCAGGGGCTAGCACAGATACGCAGTATTTT.

This chain uses TRBV7-2 with TRBJ2-3, with 7 positions matching TRBD2. The trim removed 7 bases at V and 6 bases at J, leaving 10 bases unmatched. Germline V gene data show CDR1 as SGHTA and CDR2 as FQGNSA. This CDR3 is 14 amino acids long. The CDR3 is CASTVGGRADTQYF. DNA of the CDR3: TGTGCCAGCACCGTTGGAGGGAGGGCTGATACGCAGTATTTT.

This chain links TRBV29-1 with TRBJ2-7, with 12 bases lining up with TRBD1. This CDR3 comprises 12 residues. V gave up 6 bases and J gave up 5 bases; unmatched junction bases: 2. From germline, CDR1 is SQVTM and CDR2 ANQGSEA. CDR3: CSVGTGGNEQYF. CDR3 bases: TGCAGCGTGGGGACAGGGGGCAACGAGCAGTACTTC.

J is TRBJ2-2 and V is TRBV5-5; 15 bases map to TRBD2. Germline-derived CDR1 and CDR2 are SGHKS and YYEKEE (reference sequence). This CDR3 has 18 amino acids. V was pared by 4 bases and J by 4 bases, with 8 bases of the junction left unmatched. The CDR3 coding sequence is TGTGCCAGCAGCAAAGGGACTAGCGGGAGGCGGGGCACCGGGGAGCTGTTTTTT. This encodes CASSKGTSGRRGTGELFF.

V usage is TRBV27 and J usage is TRBJ1-5; D unresolved. V lost 6 bases and J 1 base, leaving 4 bases between the germline ends. Germline CDR1 is MNHEY and CDR2 is SMNVEV (reference sequence). The CDR3 length is 12 residues. CDR3 residues: CASRESNQPQHF. The CDR3 DNA reads as TGTGCCAGCAGAGAGAGCAATCAGCCCCAGCATTTT.

J is TRBJ2-3 and V is TRBV3-1 (or the pseudogene TRBV3-2), with 7 nucleotides matching TRBD2. Germline V lookup: CDR1 LGHDT, CDR2 YNNKEL (reference sequence). V lost 2 bases and J lost 4; bases outside the gene matches: 6. The CDR3 has 15 amino acids. CDR3 amino acids: CASSQREGAADTQYF. The DNA for the CDR3 is TGTGCCAGCAGCCAAAGGGAGGGCGCTGCAGATACGCAGTATTTT.

The J gene is TRBJ2-2, the V gene TRBV19; D is perhaps TRBD2 (6 bases). Trimming pared 0 bases from V and 7 bases from J, leaving 27 bases between. The germline gives CDR1 LNHDA, CDR2 SQIVND (reference sequence). The CDR3 length is 20 residues. The CDR3 region has the DNA TGTGCCAGTAGTATAGACCTCCGGAGGGGACGAACCGAACATGGCGGGGAGCTGTTTTTT. Translating it yields CASSIDLRRGRTEHGGELFF.

The chain combines TRBV7-9 with TRBJ1-2; TRBD1 is a possible D gene (6 bases). Trimming took 2 bases from V and 5 from J, leaving 21 bases between them. This CDR3 contains 17 residues. Germline lookup yields CDR1 SEHNR and CDR2 FQNEAQ (reference sequence). DNA for the CDR3: TGTGCCAGCAGCTTACCTGGGGCCACAGGGATAGGGTATGGCTACACCTTC. Its translation: CASSLPGATGIGYGYTF.

J is TRBJ1-1 and V is TRBV28; D call uncertain. The CDR3 runs to 14 residues. CDR1 is MDHEN and CDR2 is SYDVKM in the germline V gene. Trimming cost V 6 bases and J 3 bases, with 14 bases left between them. In DNA, the CDR3 is TGTGCCAGCAGCTCCCACGGGAGGCACACTGAAGCTTTCTTT. It translates to CASSSHGRHTEAFF.

This chain uses TRBV5-6 with TRBJ1-6; the D gene is possibly TRBD1 (5 bases). With 3 bases removed from V and 7 bases from J, the gap between germline ends came to 14 bases. CDR1 is SGHDT, CDR2 YYEEEE, per germline. This CDR3 contains 15 residues. The CDR3 region is CASSSWGGENSPLHF. The CDR3 bases are TGTGCCAGCAGCTCCTGGGGCGGGGAAAATTCACCCCTCCACTTT.

This clone was found a few times. The rearrangement links TRBV7-3 to TRBJ1-1; D call uncertain. Trimming stripped 2 bases from V and 3 bases from J, with 10 bases between. The CDR3 contains 14 residues. Germline CDR1 reads SGHTA; CDR2 reads FQGTGA. This CDR3 is CASSLSGGYTEAFF. CDR3 coding DNA: TGTGCCAGCAGCTTATCCGGAGGATACACTGAAGCTTTCTTT.

The rearrangement links TRBV27 to TRBJ2-7; 7 bases map to TRBD1. This CDR3 has 15 residues. The germline gives CDR1 MNHEY, CDR2 SMNVEV (reference sequence). Germline trimming cut 3 bases from V and 6 bases from J; bases unmatched to any gene: 11. For the CDR3, the DNA is TGTGCCAGCAGTTTGAGAGGACAGGCGTATGCCGAGCAGTACTTC. Translated, it gives CASSLRGQAYAEQYF.

The chain joins TRBV29-1 to TRBJ1-5; TRBD1 matches 7 bases. Germline loops: CDR1 SQVTM, CDR2 ANQGSEA. The V segment lost 6 bases and the J segment 2 bases; nucleotides outside the gene matches: 10. The CDR3 is 15 residues long. This CDR3 reads CSVALTGQGNQPQHF. CDR3 in DNA: TGCAGCGTCGCCTTAACCGGACAGGGCAATCAGCCCCAGCATTTT.

The chain couples TRBV24-1 to TRBJ2-2, with 9 bases aligning to TRBD2. The CDR3 runs to 17 residues. V gave up 5 bases and J gave up 5 bases; unmatched junction bases: 11. Looked up from germline, CDR1 is KGHDR and CDR2 is SFDVKD. CDR3 loop: CATSGSLAGVGTGELFF. CDR3 nucleotides: TGTGCCACCAGTGGTTCTTTAGCGGGAGTCGGGACCGGGGAGCTGTTTTTT.

The rearrangement uses TRBV18 and TRBJ1-6; the D gene is possibly TRBD1 (6 bases). The CDR3 totals 15 residues. Per the germline V gene, CDR1 is KGHSH and CDR2 is LQKENI. Trimming stripped 3 bases from V and 7 bases from J, with 13 bases between. Here the CDR3 DNA reads TGTGCCAGCTCACCTCAGGGGAGTCGGAATTCACCCCTCCACTTT. The encoded protein is CASSPQGSRNSPLHF.

The chain has TRBV28 and TRBJ2-7; D may be TRBD1 (6 bases). Trimming stripped 4 bases from V and 11 bases from J, with 24 bases between. Looked up from germline, CDR1 is MDHEN and CDR2 is SYDVKM. The CDR3 spans 15 residues. For the CDR3, the DNA is TGTGCCAGCAGTTCATCACAGGGATTAAACCAGAGAGAGTACTTC. Translating gives CASSSSQGLNQREYF.

The V call is TRBV6-5, the J call TRBJ1-4; the match to TRBD1 covers 8 bases. CDR1 MNHEY and CDR2 SVGAGI come from the germline V gene. The CDR3 has 16 residues. J lost 4 bases, V lost 4 bases, and 8 bases had no gene match. The CDR3 reads CASSSAGTGFNEKLFF. Here the CDR3 DNA reads TGTGCCAGCAGTTCCGCGGGGACAGGATTTAATGAAAAACTGTTTTTT.